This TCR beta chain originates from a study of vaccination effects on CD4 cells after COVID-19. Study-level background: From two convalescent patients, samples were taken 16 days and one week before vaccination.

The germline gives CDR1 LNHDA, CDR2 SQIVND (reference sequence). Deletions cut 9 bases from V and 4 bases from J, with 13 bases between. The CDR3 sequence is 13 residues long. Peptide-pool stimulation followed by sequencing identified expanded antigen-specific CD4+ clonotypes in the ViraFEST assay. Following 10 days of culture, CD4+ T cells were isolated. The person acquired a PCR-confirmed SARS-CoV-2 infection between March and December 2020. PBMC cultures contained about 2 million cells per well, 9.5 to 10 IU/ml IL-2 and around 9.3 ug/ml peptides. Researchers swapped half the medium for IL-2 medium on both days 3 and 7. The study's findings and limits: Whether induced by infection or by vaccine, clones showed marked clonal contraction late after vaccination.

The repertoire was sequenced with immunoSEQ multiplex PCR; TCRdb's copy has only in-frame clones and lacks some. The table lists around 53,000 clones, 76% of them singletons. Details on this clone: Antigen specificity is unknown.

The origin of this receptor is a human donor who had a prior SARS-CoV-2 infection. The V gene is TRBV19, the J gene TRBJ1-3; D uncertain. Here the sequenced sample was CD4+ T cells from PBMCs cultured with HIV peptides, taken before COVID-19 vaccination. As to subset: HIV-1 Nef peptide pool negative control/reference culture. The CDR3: CASSGEGGNTIYF. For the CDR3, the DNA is TGTGCCAGCAGTGGAGAGGGAGGAAACACCATATATTTT.